These 14 T cell receptor beta chains came from one sample sequenced in a study of T cell responses to AZD1222 COVID-19 vaccine. Here immunoSEQ multiplex PCR was the method, and the copy in TCRdb shows in-frame clones only, minus some. This table has 150,000 or so clones, approximately 91% appearing once. Sequencing was performed on peripheral blood, taken 28 days after the second AZD1222 dose. The source of these receptors is an adult who received the AZD1222 COVID-19 vaccine.

The chain is built from TRBV7-9 and TRBJ2-7; 7 bases align to TRBD2. CDR3 length equals 14 residues. The V and J ends lost 5 bases and 2 bases, in that order; junction bases with no gene match: 6. Per germline, CDR1 SEHNR and CDR2 FQNEAQ (reference sequence). The CDR3 coding sequence is TGTGCCAGCAGCATAACCGGGACTACCTACGAGCAGTACTTC. Protein product: CASSITGTTYEQYF. The full variable domain, with the rest looked up from reference TRBV7-9 and TRBJ2-7, is DTGVSQNPRHKITKRGQNVTFRCDPISEHNRLYWYRQTLGQGPEFLTYFQNEAQLEKSRLLSDRFSAERPKGSFSTLEIQRTEQGDSAMYLCASSITGTTYEQYFGPGTRLTVT.

Only one count was recorded for this clone. The chain recombines TRBV7-3 with TRBJ2-6, with D uncertain. The V end was cut by 5 bases, the J end by 1 base, with 9 bases between. Germline V CDR1 and CDR2: SGHTA, FQGTGA. This CDR3 is 15 amino acids long. CDR3 nucleotide sequence: TGTGCCAGCAGCCCCGTACTGTCTGGGGCCAACGTCCTGACTTTC. Protein product: CASSPVLSGANVLTF.

The chain combines TRBV5-4 with TRBJ1-2; weak D call: TRBD1 (6 bases). This CDR3 is 14 amino acids long. With 6 bases removed from V and 6 bases from J, the gap between germline ends came to 18 bases. Germline CDR1 reads SGHNT; CDR2 reads YYREEE (reference sequence). CDR3 amino acids: CASTLSGGAHGYTF. In DNA, the CDR3 is TGTGCCAGCACCTTAAGTGGGGGGGCTCATGGCTACACCTTC.

This chain uses TRBV6-1 with TRBJ1-4, with D unresolved. This CDR3 spans 15 amino acids. CDR1 and CDR2 (germline): MNHNS, SASEGT. Trimming took 3 bases from V and 8 from J, leaving 16 bases between them. This chain's CDR3 is CASSDIGEMEEKLFF. The CDR3 DNA is TGTGCCAGCAGTGATATCGGGGAGATGGAAGAAAAACTGTTTTTT.

The V gene is TRBV19, the J gene TRBJ1-5, with TRBD1 matching 9 bases. The germline gives CDR1 LNHDA, CDR2 SQIVND (reference sequence). This CDR3 is 16 amino acids long. J lost 6 bases, V lost 3 bases, and 9 bases had no gene match. CDR3 residues: CASSISGGQGGQPQHF. The DNA for the CDR3 is TGTGCCAGTAGTATTTCGGGGGGACAGGGTGGTCAGCCCCAGCATTTT.

CDR3 residues: CASSDRDRLQETQYF. CDR3 DNA sequence: TGTGCCAGCAGTGATAGGGACAGGTTACAAGAGACCCAGTACTTC. The chain uses TRBV6-1 and TRBJ2-5, with 8 bases matching TRBD1. The CDR3 length is 15 residues. V gave up 3 bases and J gave up 2 bases; unmatched junction bases: 5. CDR1 is MNHNS and CDR2 is SASEGT in the germline V gene.

This chain joins TRBV5-1 and TRBJ1-2; possibly TRBD1 for D (5 bases). Trimming shortened V by 1 base and J by 8 bases, and 12 bases separated the two germline ends. Per the germline V gene, CDR1 is SGHRS and CDR2 is YFSETQ. The CDR3 is made up of 13 amino acids. The CDR3 sequence: CASSLITGMGYTF. In DNA form, the CDR3 reads TGCGCCAGCAGCTTGATTACAGGCATGGGCTACACCTTC.

This chain uses TRBV28 with TRBJ1-2; D possibly corresponds to TRBD1 (5 bases). This CDR3 region has 13 residues. In germline, CDR1 is MDHEN, CDR2 SYDVKM. V dropped 10 bases and J dropped 4 bases, with 16 bases sitting between them. CDR3 coding DNA: TGTGCCACCCCCTCGGGGCGCCCCTATGGCTACACCTTC. As protein: CATPSGRPYGYTF.

V usage is TRBV9 and J usage is TRBJ2-1; weak D call: TRBD2 (6 bases). Trimming took 0 bases from V and 6 from J, leaving 13 bases between them. Germline V CDR1 and CDR2: SGDLS, YYNGEE. The CDR3 sequence is 15 residues long. CDR3 in DNA: TGTGCCAGCAGCGTAGGGCGGGGCCCTGGCAATGAGCAGTTCTTC. Amino acid sequence: CASSVGRGPGNEQFF.

The V call is TRBV5-8, the J call TRBJ1-5; TRBD1 agrees at 7 bases. Germline trimming cut 4 bases from V and 4 bases from J; bases unmatched to any gene: 8. The germline CDR1 and CDR2 sequences are SGHTS and YDEGEE. The CDR3 totals 15 residues. The CDR3 region has the DNA TGTGCCAGCAGCCCGGGACAGTTGACTAATCAGCCCCAGCATTTT. Protein: CASSPGQLTNQPQHF. Full variable domain (outside the CDR3, taken from reference TRBV5-8 and TRBJ1-5): EAGVTQSPTHLIKTRGQQATLRCSPISGHTSVYWYQQALGLGLQFLLWYDEGEERNRGNFPPRFSGRQFPNYSSELNVNALELEDSALYLCASSPGQLTNQPQHFGDGTRLSIL.

This chain links TRBV9 with TRBJ1-3; TRBD1 matches 8 bases. The germline V gene has CDR1 SGDLS and CDR2 YYNGEE. V was clipped by 4 bases and J by 2 bases; unmatched bases: 8. The CDR3 is made up of 16 amino acids. The CDR3 sequence is CASSPEPGGPGNTIYF. In nucleotides, the CDR3 is TGTGCCAGCAGCCCCGAACCAGGGGGCCCTGGAAACACCATATATTTT. Together with reference TRBV9 and TRBJ1-3, the CDR3 gives the full variable domain: DSGVTQTPKHLITATGQRVTLRCSPRSGDLSVYWYQQSLDQGLQFLIQYYNGEERAKGNILERFSAQQFPDLHSELNLSSLELGDSALYFCASSPEPGGPGNTIYFGEGSWLTVV.

The rearrangement joins TRBV11-3 to TRBJ1-1; the D gene is possibly TRBD1 (5 bases). Germline lookup yields CDR1 SGHNT and CDR2 YENEEA. V was cut by 3 bases and J by 3 bases, with 14 bases left in between. The CDR3 loop spans 15 amino acids. The CDR3 sequence is CASSFGGRADTEAFF. In DNA, the CDR3 is TGTGCCAGCAGCTTTGGGGGTCGGGCGGACACTGAAGCTTTCTTT.

V is TRBV7-8 and J is TRBJ1-2; D remains ambiguous. V was cut by 0 bases and J by 8 bases, with 13 bases left in between. CDR3 size: 14 residues. Germline CDR1 SGHVS, CDR2 FQNEAQ. CDR3 coding DNA: TGTGCCAGCAGCTTAGCGCGGGCGGAGCCCGGCTACACCTTC. This encodes CASSLARAEPGYTF.

The rearrangement joins TRBV5-1 to TRBJ2-3; D is possibly TRBD1 or TRBD2 (5 bases each). V gave up 0 bases and J gave up 7 bases, with 15 bases separating them. CDR3 length equals 15 residues. The germline V gene encodes CDR1 SGHRS and CDR2 YFSETQ. Here the CDR3 reads CASSLEGRGVNTQYF. The CDR3 DNA reads as TGCGCCAGCAGCTTGGAGGGACGAGGGGTTAATACGCAGTATTTT.